This T cell receptor beta chain was observed in a study of molecular identifiers for immune sequencing clone quantification. CDR1 and CDR2 (germline): SGHAT, FQNNGV. This CDR3 region has 13 residues. Study-wide results and limits: In cases of identical TCR molecules sharing a barcode, highly expanded clone sizes could be underestimated.

Libraries used about 19,000 to 1,000,000 sorted naive CD8 T cells and 10%, 30% or 50% RNA input. Naive CD8 T cells were FACS-sorted by CD8+CD4-CCR7+CD45RA+ markers. It was with previously described methods and listed TCR primers that bulk TCR libraries were made. TCRdb processed the PCR reads anew with MiXCR; each CDR3 protein has one entry. This table has more than 95,000 distinct CDR3 sequences, around 24% appearing once. Regarding this clonotype: Its antigen is not identified.

The receptor's source is a human donor in good health. Some libraries in this study had Jurkat cell RNA spiked in. This rearrangement joins TRBV11-2 to TRBJ2-7, with no clear D. Matching the DNA end better, TRBJ2-1 makes the J call doubtful. Sequencing was performed on naive CD8+ T cells from blood, with Jurkat cell RNA spiked in. Subset described: FACS-sorted CD8+CD4-CCR7+CD45RA+ naive T cells. The CDR3 DNA reads as TGTGCCAGCAGCTTAGTATTGGGAAACGAGCAGTTCTTC. This encodes CASSLVLGNEQFF.